This TCR beta chain appears in the sequencing data of a study of tumor and adjacent non-tumor tissue in lung cancer. At the level of the study: Some 4.1 million productive TCRbeta reads were obtained per sample on average.

A modified ARM-PCR protocol with three rounds of nested PCR amplified TCRbeta. TCRdb re-called the multiplex PCR reads through MiXCR, storing one row per CDR3 protein. This table holds tens of thousands of distinct CDR3 sequences, roughly 77% found once. No cell sorting was done before RNA was extracted from the tissue. This non-tumor lung sample came from over 3 cm beyond the tumor edge. Study results and limitations: Tumor tissue had significantly higher TCR diversity than normal lung. Top 100 clones took a larger repertoire share in normal lung.

Worth noting for this clonotype: Its cognate antigen is unknown.

This CDR3 region has 15 residues. J gave up 2 bases and V 7 bases, and 4 bases lay outside the gene matches. The clonotype comes from a man in his 60s with non-small cell lung cancer. V gene TRBV12-3 or TRBV12-4 combines with J gene TRBJ2-5, with 13 bases identical to TRBD2. Sequencing was done on a sample of distant non-tumor lung tissue. CDR3 DNA: TGTGCCAGCACCTTGGGACTAGCGGGGCAAGAGACCCAGTACTTC. Protein sequence: CASTLGLAGQETQYF.